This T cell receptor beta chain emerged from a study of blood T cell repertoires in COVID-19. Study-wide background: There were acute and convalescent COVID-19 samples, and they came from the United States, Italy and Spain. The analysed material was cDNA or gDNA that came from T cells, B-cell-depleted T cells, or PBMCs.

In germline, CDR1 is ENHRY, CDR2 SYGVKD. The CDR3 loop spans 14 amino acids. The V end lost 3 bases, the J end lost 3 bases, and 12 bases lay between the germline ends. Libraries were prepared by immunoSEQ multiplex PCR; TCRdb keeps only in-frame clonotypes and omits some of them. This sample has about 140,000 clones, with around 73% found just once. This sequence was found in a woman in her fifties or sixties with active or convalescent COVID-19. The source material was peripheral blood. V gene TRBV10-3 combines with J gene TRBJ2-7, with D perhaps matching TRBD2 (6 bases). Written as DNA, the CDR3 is TGTGCCATCAGTGAACAGCGGGTACTCTACGAGCAGTACTTC. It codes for CAISEQRVLYEQYF.